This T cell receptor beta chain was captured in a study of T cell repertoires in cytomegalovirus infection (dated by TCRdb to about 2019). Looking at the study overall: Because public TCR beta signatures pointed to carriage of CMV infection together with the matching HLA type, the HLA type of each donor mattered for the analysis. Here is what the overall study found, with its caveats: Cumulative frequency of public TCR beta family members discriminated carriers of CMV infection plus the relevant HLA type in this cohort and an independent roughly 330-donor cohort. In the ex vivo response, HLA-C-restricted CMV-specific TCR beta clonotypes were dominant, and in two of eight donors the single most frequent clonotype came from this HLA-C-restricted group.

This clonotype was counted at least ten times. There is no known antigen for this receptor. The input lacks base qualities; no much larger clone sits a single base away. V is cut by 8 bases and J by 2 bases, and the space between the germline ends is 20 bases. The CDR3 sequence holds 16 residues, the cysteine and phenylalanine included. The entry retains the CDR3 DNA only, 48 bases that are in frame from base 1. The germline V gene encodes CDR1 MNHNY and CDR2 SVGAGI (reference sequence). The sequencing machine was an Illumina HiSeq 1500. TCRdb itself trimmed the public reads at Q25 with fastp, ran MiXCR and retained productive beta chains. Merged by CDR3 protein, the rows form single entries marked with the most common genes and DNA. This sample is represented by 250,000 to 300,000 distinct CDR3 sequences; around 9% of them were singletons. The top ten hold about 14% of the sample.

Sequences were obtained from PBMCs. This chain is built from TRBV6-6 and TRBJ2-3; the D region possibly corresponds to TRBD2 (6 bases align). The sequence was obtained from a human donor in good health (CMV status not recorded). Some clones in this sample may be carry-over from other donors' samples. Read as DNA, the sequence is TGTGCCAGCTTATCCCCCGGGACTCCTAACACAGATACGCAGTATTTT. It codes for CASLSPGTPNTDTQYF.